The entry that follows covers one T cell receptor (beta chain) sequence. Which antigen it targets is not known. No base-level quality is on record; no much larger clone is a single base apart. The data derive from a study of control samples from healthy donors and cancer patients (dated by TCRdb to about 2020). Receptors were amplified or captured by the immunoSEQ multiplex PCR assay. Imported from immuneACCESS, the table was reduced by TCRdb to in-frame sequences with V and J called. These copies leave out some clones; in studies compared against another copy, an unresolved V gene accounts for under half, and the cause of the remainder is not known. The sample yields roughly 29,000 clones; 87% were counted once. About 3.9% of the sample lies in the top ten. This sequence was found in a female donor with melanoma. Sample: formalin-fixed, paraffin-embedded tissue.

Here is the DNA: TGTGCCAGCAGTTCTTTCGGGGGAGCAACTAATGAAAAACTGTTTTTT. Translation gives CASSSFGGATNEKLFF. The V gene is TRBV27 and the J gene is TRBJ1-4; 5 matching bases give a weak D call of TRBD1. V and J lose 4 bases and 0 bases, and a span of 12 bases separates them. The CDR3 runs 16 amino acids, cysteine and phenylalanine included. The retained sequence is limited to the CDR3, 48 bases, with the frame set at the first base. In the germline V gene (reference sequence), CDR1 corresponds to MNHEY and CDR2 to SMNVEV. This CDR3, with the reference TRBV27 and TRBJ1-4 proteins standing in past its ends, gives the full variable domain EAQVTQNPRYLITVTGKKLTVTCSQNMNHEYMSWYRQDPGLGLRQIYYSMNVEVTDKGDVPEGYKVSRKEKRNFPLILESPSPNQTSLYFCASSSFGGATNEKLFFGSGTQLSVL.